This T cell receptor (beta chain) was sequenced for a study of blood T cells in healthy people across ages. This clonotype occurred a few times. The antigen remains undetermined. A sample-barcoded 5' primer and a J-beta primer mix were used in a second PCR of about 7 to 12 cycles. Carrying 12 random nucleotides, a template-switch adaptor labeled each individual cDNA molecule. TCRdb analysed the 5' RACE reads with MiXCR anew, one entry per CDR3 protein. The table has roughly 730,000 distinct CDR3 sequences, roughly 56% seen once. Findings and caveats of the study: TCR beta diversity, measured per million T cells, fell in a roughly linear way with age. Diversity of TCR beta correlated strongly with naive T cell percentage.

J was trimmed by 3 bases and V by 10 bases; bases with no gene match: 3. The germline CDR1 and CDR2 sequences are LNHDA and SQIVND (reference sequence). This CDR3 contains 12 residues. The V call is TRBV19, the J call TRBJ2-1; 7 positions agree with TRBD2. The TCR was taken from a middle-aged man in good health. Sequenced material: blood. The CDR3 coding sequence is TGTGCCACCGGCGGGGGCTACAATGAGCAGTTCTTC. Translated: CATGGGYNEQFF.